These 10 T cell receptor beta chains came from one sample sequenced in a study of T cell therapy after organ transplantation. Time point denoted: 20-29 weeks after completion of therapy. Measured with immunoSEQ multiplex PCR; TCRdb has only the in-frame clones, and not every one. The data show more than 15,000 clones, over 75% seen once. These receptors have no identified antigens. Sequences were derived from CD8+ T cells from blood, sampled after autologous CMV-specific T cell therapy. Every receptor here comes from a human patient who had received a solid organ transplant and had CMV disease. The T cells may partly be graft donor cells.

The chain is built from TRBV11-1 and TRBJ2-3, with D possibly called TRBD1 or TRBD2 (5 bases each). Germline V gene sequence: CDR1 SGHAT, CDR2 FQDESV (reference sequence). CDR3 length: 13 residues. With 4 bases removed from V and 6 bases from J, the gap between germline ends came to 11 bases. As DNA, the CDR3 is TGTGCCAGCAGCTCGGGACCTGCGGATACGCAGTATTTT. Amino acids: CASSSGPADTQYF.

The rearrangement joins TRBV28 to TRBJ2-1; TRBD2 matches 8 bases. CDR1 and CDR2 from the germline V gene are MDHEN and SYDVKM. V shed 5 bases, J shed 1 base, and the junction held 7 bases outside the gene matches. CDR3 length: 16 amino acids. CDR3 amino acids: CASSPGLGESYNEQFF. CDR3 bases: TGTGCCAGCAGTCCGGGACTAGGGGAATCCTACAATGAGCAGTTCTTC. Variable domain in full (rest from reference TRBV28 and TRBJ2-1): DVKVTQSSRYLVKRTGEKVFLECVQDMDHENMFWYRQDPGLGLRLIYFSYDVKMKEKGDIPEGYSVSREKKERFSLILESASTNQTSMYLCASSPGLGESYNEQFFGPGTRLTVL.

The chain is built from TRBV18 and TRBJ2-7; 7 bases match TRBD1. J gave up 3 bases and V 6 bases, and 8 bases lay outside the gene matches. CDR3 length: 14 amino acids. CDR1 and CDR2 from the germline V gene are KGHSH and LQKENI. CDR3: CASSLGQTHYEQYF. CDR3 coding DNA: TGTGCCAGCTCGCTGGGACAGACTCACTACGAGCAGTACTTC. The variable domain in full, with the rest retrieved from reference TRBV18 and TRBJ2-7, is NAGVMQNPRHLVRRRGQEARLRCSPMKGHSHVYWYRQLPEEGLKFMVYLQKENIIDESGMPKERFSAEFPKEGPSILRIQQVVRGDSAAYFCASSLGQTHYEQYFGPGTRLTVT.

This clone is labeled as medium-sized (0.01 to 0.1%). This chain connects TRBV13 to TRBJ1-1; 7 nucleotides align to TRBD1. With V trimmed by 5 bases and J by 0 bases, 9 bases remained unmatched. The CDR3 is made up of 16 amino acids. Per the germline V gene, CDR1 is PRHDT and CDR2 is FYEKMQ (reference sequence). The DNA of the CDR3 is TGTGCCAGCAGCCCTCCACAGGGGAGGATGAACACTGAAGCTTTCTTT. Its protein is CASSPPQGRMNTEAFF.

The V and J genes are TRBV19 and TRBJ2-7; D call uncertain. This CDR3 spans 12 amino acids. CDR1 and CDR2 from the germline V gene are LNHDA and SQIVND (reference sequence). V shed 5 bases and J shed 3 bases, with 8 bases lying between them. Here the CDR3 DNA reads TGTGCCAGTAGTCAAACCGGCTACGAGCAGTACTTC. Residues: CASSQTGYEQYF.

The sample holds a few counts of this clone. The chain is built from TRBV5-6 and TRBJ2-7; no clear D. This CDR3 has 13 amino acids. The V gene lost 2 bases and the J gene lost 3 bases, with 9 bases spanning the gap. CDR1 and CDR2 from the germline V gene are SGHDT and YYEEEE. The CDR3 DNA reads TGTGCCAGCAGCTTCCCCATGCGCTACGAGCAGTACTTC. Translation: CASSFPMRYEQYF.

V is TRBV18 and J is TRBJ1-3; possibly TRBD1 for D (6 bases). Trimming pared 3 bases from V and 1 base from J, leaving 7 bases between. This CDR3 comprises 14 residues. Germline assignment: CDR1 KGHSH and CDR2 LQKENI. CDR3 region: CASSPQGSGNTIYF. The CDR3 bases are TGTGCCAGCTCACCGCAGGGGTCTGGAAACACCATATATTTT.

The chain has TRBV7-9 and TRBJ1-1, with D unresolved. Trimming removed 2 bases from V and 5 bases from J, with 3 bases in between. CDR1 and CDR2 (germline): SEHNR, FQNEAQ (reference sequence). The length of the CDR3 is 11 residues. The CDR3 region is CASSLNTEAFF. The CDR3 nucleotides read TGTGCCAGCAGCTTAAATACTGAAGCTTTCTTT.

The chain has TRBV6-4 and TRBJ2-1, with 10 bases identical to TRBD2. Germline V CDR1 and CDR2: MRHNA, SNTAGT. Trimming took 0 bases from V and 5 from J; bases not matched to a gene: 1. CDR3 length equals 15 residues. This CDR3 reads CASSDSSGGNNEQFF. The CDR3, as DNA: TGTGCCAGCAGTGACTCTAGCGGGGGGAACAATGAGCAGTTCTTC.

The chain's CDR3 is CASSPPGGNTGELFF. Here the CDR3 DNA reads TGTGCCAGCAGCCCACCAGGGGGCAACACCGGGGAGCTGTTTTTT. The V gene is TRBV13, the J gene TRBJ2-2; 8 nucleotides line up with TRBD1. The CDR3 runs 15 residues. Germline assignment: CDR1 PRHDT and CDR2 FYEKMQ (reference sequence). Trimming removed 5 bases from V and 2 bases from J; junction bases left unmatched: 4.